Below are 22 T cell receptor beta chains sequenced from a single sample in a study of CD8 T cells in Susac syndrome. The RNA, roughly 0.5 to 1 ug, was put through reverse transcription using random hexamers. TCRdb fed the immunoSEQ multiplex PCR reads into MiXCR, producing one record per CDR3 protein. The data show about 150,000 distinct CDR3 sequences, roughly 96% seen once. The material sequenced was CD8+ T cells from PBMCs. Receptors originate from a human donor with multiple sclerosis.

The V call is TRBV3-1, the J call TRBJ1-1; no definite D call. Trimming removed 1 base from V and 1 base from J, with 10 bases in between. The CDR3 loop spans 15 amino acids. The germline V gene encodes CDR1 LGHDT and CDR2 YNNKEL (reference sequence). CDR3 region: CASSQVGLRNTEAFF. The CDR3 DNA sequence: TGTGCCAGCAGCCAAGTTGGGTTGCGGAACACTGAAGCTTTCTTT.

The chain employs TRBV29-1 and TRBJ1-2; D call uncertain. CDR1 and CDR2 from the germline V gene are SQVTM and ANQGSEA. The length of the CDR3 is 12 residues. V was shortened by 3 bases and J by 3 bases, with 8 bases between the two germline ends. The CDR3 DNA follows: TGCAGCGTTGAGAAGTCCTACTATGGCTACACCTTC. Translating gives CSVEKSYYGYTF.

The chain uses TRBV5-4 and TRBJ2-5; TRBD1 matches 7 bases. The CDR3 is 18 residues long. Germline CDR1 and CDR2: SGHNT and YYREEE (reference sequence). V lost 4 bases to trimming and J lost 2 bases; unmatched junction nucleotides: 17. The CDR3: CASSPDQTGTEEQETQYF. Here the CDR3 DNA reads TGTGCCAGCAGCCCAGACCAGACCGGGACAGAAGAACAAGAGACCCAGTACTTC.

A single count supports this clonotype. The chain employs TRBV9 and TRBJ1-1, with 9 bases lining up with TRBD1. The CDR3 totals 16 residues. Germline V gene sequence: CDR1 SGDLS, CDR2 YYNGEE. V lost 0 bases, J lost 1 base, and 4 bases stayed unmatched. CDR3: CASSVGGTGWNTEAFF. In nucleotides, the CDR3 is TGTGCCAGCAGCGTAGGCGGGACAGGGTGGAACACTGAAGCTTTCTTT. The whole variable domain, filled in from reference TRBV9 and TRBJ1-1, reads DSGVTQTPKHLITATGQRVTLRCSPRSGDLSVYWYQQSLDQGLQFLIQYYNGEERAKGNILERFSAQQFPDLHSELNLSSLELGDSALYFCASSVGGTGWNTEAFFGQGTRLTVV.

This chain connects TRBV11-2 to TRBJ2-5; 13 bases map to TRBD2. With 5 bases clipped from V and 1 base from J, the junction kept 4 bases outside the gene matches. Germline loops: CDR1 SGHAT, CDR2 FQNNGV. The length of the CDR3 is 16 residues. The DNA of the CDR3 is TGTGCCAGCAGCCGGACTAGCGGGGGACCCCAAGAGACCCAGTACTTC. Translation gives CASSRTSGGPQETQYF.

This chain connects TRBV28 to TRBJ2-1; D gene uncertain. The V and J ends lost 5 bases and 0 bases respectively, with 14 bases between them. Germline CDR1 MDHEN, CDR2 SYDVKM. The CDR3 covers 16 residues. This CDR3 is CASSPTNYSSYNEQFF. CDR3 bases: TGTGCCAGCAGTCCCACGAACTACAGCTCCTACAATGAGCAGTTCTTC.

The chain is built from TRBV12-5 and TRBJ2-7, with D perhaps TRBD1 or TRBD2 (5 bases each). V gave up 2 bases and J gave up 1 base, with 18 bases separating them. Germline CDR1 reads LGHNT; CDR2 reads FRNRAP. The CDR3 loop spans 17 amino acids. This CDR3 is CASGLMTPGRRSYEQYV. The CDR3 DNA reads TGTGCTAGTGGTTTGATGACACCGGGACGGAGATCCTACGAGCAGTACGTC.

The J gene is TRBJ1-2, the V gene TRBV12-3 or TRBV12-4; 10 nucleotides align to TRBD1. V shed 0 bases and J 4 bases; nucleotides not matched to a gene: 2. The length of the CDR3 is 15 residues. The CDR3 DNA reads TGTGCCAGCAGTTTAGCGACAGGGGGCAGCTATGGCTACACCTTC. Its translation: CASSLATGGSYGYTF.

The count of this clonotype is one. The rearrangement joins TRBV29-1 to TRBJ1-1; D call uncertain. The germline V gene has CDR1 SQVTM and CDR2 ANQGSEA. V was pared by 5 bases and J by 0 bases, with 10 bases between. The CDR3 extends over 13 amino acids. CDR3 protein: CSVRSAMNTEAFF. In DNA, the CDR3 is TGCAGCGTTCGGTCAGCCATGAACACTGAAGCTTTCTTT.

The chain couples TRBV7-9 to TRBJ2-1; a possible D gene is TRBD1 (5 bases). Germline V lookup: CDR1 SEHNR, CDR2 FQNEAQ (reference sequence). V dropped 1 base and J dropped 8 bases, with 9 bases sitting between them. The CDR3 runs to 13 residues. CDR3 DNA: TGTGCCAGCAGCTTAGTGGGGCTAGATGAGCAGTTCTTC. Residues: CASSLVGLDEQFF.

In DNA form, the CDR3 reads TGTGCCAGCCCTTGTAGACTAGCGGTCTACGAGCAGTACGTC. It specifies CASPCRLAVYEQYV. This chain uses TRBV27 with TRBJ2-7, with TRBD2 matching over 9 bases. This CDR3 region has 14 residues. CDR1 and CDR2 (germline): MNHEY, SMNVEV (reference sequence). Germline trimming cut 8 bases from V and 3 bases from J; bases unmatched to any gene: 8.

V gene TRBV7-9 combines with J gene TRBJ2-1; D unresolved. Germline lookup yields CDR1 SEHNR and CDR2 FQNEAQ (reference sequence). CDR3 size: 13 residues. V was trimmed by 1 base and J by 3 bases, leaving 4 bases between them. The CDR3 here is CASSLEVYNEQFF. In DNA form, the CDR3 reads TGTGCCAGCAGCTTAGAGGTCTACAATGAGCAGTTCTTC.

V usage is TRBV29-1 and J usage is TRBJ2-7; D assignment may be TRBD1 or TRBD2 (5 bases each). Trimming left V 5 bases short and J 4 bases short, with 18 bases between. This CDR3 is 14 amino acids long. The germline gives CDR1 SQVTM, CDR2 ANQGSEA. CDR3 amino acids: CSVRTGTDLYEQYF. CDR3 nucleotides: TGCAGCGTTAGAACCGGGACGGACCTTTACGAGCAGTACTTC.

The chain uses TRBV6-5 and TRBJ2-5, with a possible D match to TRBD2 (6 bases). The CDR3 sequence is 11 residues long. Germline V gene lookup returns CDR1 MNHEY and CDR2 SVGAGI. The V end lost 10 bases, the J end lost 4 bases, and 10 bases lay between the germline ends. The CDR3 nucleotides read TGTGCCATCGGGACTGCAGAGACCCAGTACTTC. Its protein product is CAIGTAETQYF.

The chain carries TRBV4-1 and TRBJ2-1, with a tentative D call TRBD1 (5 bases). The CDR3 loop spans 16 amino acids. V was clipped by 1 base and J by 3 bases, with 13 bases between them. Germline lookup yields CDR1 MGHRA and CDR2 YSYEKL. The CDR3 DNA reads TGCGCCAGCAGCCAAGGGACAACTCTTGGCTACAATGAGCAGTTCTTC. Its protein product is CASSQGTTLGYNEQFF.

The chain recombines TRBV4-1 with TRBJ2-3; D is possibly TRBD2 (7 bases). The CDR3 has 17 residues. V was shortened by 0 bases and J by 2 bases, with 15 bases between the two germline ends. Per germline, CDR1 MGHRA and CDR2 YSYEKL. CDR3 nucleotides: TGCGCCAGCAGCCAAGAAGGGGGGGCCCGGAACACAGATACGCAGTATTTT. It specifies CASSQEGGARNTDTQYF.

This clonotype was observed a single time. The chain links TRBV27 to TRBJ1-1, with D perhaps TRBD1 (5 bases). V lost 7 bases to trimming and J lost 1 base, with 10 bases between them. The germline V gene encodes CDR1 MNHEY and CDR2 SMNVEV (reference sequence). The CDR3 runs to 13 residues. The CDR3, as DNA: TGTGCCAGCATCGGGACGGCGAACACTGAAGCTTTCTTT. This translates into CASIGTANTEAFF.

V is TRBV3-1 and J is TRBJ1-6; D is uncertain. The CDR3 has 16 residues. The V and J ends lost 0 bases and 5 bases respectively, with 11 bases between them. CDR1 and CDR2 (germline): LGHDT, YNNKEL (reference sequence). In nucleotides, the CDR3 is TGTGCCAGCAGCCAAGAGGCCAGACGCGATAATTCACCCCTCCACTTT. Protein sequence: CASSQEARRDNSPLHF.

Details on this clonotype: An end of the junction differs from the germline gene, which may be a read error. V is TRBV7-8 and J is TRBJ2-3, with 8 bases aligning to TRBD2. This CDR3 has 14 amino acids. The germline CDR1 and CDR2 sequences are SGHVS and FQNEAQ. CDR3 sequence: CASSLAGPTDTQYF. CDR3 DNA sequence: TGTGCCAGCAGCCTAGCGGGCCCCACAGATACGCAGTATTTT.

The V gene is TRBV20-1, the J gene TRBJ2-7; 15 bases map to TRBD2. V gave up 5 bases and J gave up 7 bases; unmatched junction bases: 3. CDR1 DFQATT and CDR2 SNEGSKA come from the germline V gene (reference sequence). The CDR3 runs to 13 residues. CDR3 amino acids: CSASGLAGGEQYF. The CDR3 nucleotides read TGCAGTGCTTCGGGACTAGCGGGGGGAGAGCAGTACTTC.

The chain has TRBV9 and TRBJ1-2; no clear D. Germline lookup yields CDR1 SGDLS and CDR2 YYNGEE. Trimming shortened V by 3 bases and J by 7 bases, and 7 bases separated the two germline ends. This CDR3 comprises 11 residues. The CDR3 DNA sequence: TGTGCCAGCAGCGCTGAGGGTGGCTACACCTTC. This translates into CASSAEGGYTF.

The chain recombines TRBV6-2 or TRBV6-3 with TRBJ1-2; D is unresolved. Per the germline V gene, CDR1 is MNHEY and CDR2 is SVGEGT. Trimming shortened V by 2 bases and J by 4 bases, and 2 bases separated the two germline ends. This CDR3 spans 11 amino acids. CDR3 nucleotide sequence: TGTGCCAGCAGTTACAGCTATGGCTACACCTTC. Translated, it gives CASSYSYGYTF.